The clone carrying this T cell receptor (beta chain) has more than one count but fewer than ten. The antigen is unknown. TCR alpha and TCR beta cDNA libraries carrying sample barcodes and UMIs came from 5'RACE with constant-segment primers. In TCRdb, the 5' RACE reads were re-called with MiXCR into one record per CDR3 protein. The sample carries about 470,000 distinct CDR3 sequences, more than 20% recorded once. The record originates from a study of T-cell memory formation after mild COVID-19. The CDR3 runs to 15 residues. V was pared by 5 bases and J by 3 bases, with 3 bases of the junction left unmatched. Study-level results: Nothing confirmed that second-wave clones peaking on day 37 were specific for SARS-CoV-2. The study found balanced CD4/CD8 in clones contracting day 15 to 85 and a CD4+ lean in later expanders.

The chain is built from TRBV12-3 or TRBV12-4 and TRBJ2-7, with 14 bases fitting TRBD2. This TCR was sampled from an adult woman who had mild COVID-19 (a few samples of this study predate the infection). Cell type and time point are not known. The sample comprised PBMCs or a T cell subset sorted from them (not recorded which). The CDR3 loop reads CASSPGTSGGYEQYF. The CDR3, as DNA: TGTGCCAGCAGTCCGGGGACTAGCGGGGGCTACGAGCAGTACTTC.